The present T cell receptor (beta chain) was sequenced within a study of CD8+CD57+ T cells in acquired aplastic anemia. Study-level background: The DNA of sorted CD4+ and CD8+ cells averaged 3.2 ug. Study conclusions and caveats: Shared by patients and controls, nearly 30 CD8+ CDR3s were abundant in patients.

CD8+CD57+ cell expansion, shown by flow cytometry, had occurred in the patients selected for sequencing. Genomic DNA acted as the template from which TCR beta VDJ combination and CDR3 sequence profiling were carried out. TCRdb reprocessed the reads via MiXCR and lists one record per CDR3 protein. This sample yields 150,000 to 200,000 distinct CDR3 sequences, of which 48% are seen a single time; 1.8% belongs to the top ten. This clonotype has only a few counts. Its antigen is unidentified. Germline V gene data show CDR1 as LGHDT and CDR2 as YNNKEL (reference sequence). The CDR3 contains 15 residues. V lost 3 bases, J lost 6 bases, and 14 bases lay in between.

This sequence originates from a human donor with aplastic anemia. The sequenced sample was sorted CD4+, CD8+, or CD8+CD57+ T cells (not recorded which) from PBMCs. The rearrangement joins TRBV3-1 to TRBJ2-2; D unresolved. This CDR3 reads CASSHGGVTAGELFF. In DNA form, the CDR3 reads TGTGCCAGCAGCCATGGTGGGGTAACGGCCGGGGAGCTGTTTTTT.